Presented here are 20 T cell receptor beta chains from one specimen sequenced in a study of molecular identifiers for immune sequencing clone quantification. TCRdb itself ran the PCR reads through MiXCR, one entry per CDR3 protein. Found here are under 800,000 distinct CDR3 sequences, approximately 24% of them singletons; the top ten hold 0.78%. The specimen sequenced was naive CD8+ T cells from blood, with Jurkat cell RNA spiked in. Indicated subset: FACS-sorted CD8+CD4-CCR7+CD45RA+ naive T cells. These TCRs come from a human donor in good health. Some libraries in this study had Jurkat cell RNA spiked in.

The rearrangement joins TRBV20-1 to TRBJ1-1; unclear D gene. The CDR3 totals 13 residues. CDR1 DFQATT and CDR2 SNEGSKA come from the germline V gene (reference sequence). Trimming left V 6 bases short and J 3 bases short, with 14 bases between. CDR3 protein: CSAEGTEYTEAFF. CDR3 sequence (DNA): TGCAGTGCAGAGGGTACGGAATACACTGAAGCTTTCTTT.

This clonotype was counted between two and nine times. V and J are TRBV6-5 and TRBJ1-1; the D gene is possibly TRBD1 (5 bases). The CDR3 is 14 amino acids. V gave up 6 bases and J gave up 2 bases, with 13 bases separating them. The germline gives CDR1 MNHEY, CDR2 SVGAGI. CDR3: CASSPTDSNTEAFF. CDR3 coding DNA: TGTGCCAGCAGCCCAACTGACAGCAACACTGAAGCTTTCTTT.

This chain uses TRBV20-1 with TRBJ2-5; TRBD2 matches at 7 bases. CDR1 DFQATT and CDR2 SNEGSKA come from the germline V gene (reference sequence). The CDR3 is made up of 14 amino acids. The junction had 3 bases not matched to a gene; V was cut back by 0 bases and J by 2 bases. Here the CDR3 reads CSARDRRGQETQYF. The CDR3 DNA is TGCAGTGCTAGAGATCGGCGGGGGCAAGAGACCCAGTACTTC.

Turning to this clonotype: One base away lies a much larger clone, so this may be a sequencing read error. This chain uses TRBV4-1 with TRBJ2-5; TRBD1 matches 7 bases. The CDR3 has 15 residues. V dropped 1 base and J dropped 3; count of bases not matched to a gene: 5. Germline values: CDR1 MGHRA, CDR2 YSYEKL. The CDR3 DNA follows: TGCGCCAGCAGCCAAGCTAGAGGGGGCGAAGAGACCCAGTACTTC. Translated, it gives CASSQARGGEETQYF.

This clonotype came up a few times. The chain employs TRBV7-8 and TRBJ2-2; TRBD2 aligns across 12 bases. Trimming removed 1 base from V and 3 bases from J; junction bases left unmatched: 6. The CDR3 is 18 residues long. In germline, CDR1 is SGHVS, CDR2 FQNEAQ. The CDR3 here is CASSLVRTSGDYTGELFF. For the CDR3, the DNA is TGTGCCAGCAGCTTAGTGAGGACTAGCGGGGACTACACCGGGGAGCTGTTTTTT. Based on the CDR3 plus reference TRBV7-8 and TRBJ2-2, the full variable domain is GAGVSQSPRYKVAKRGQDVALRCDPISGHVSLFWYQQALGQGPEFLTYFQNEAQLDKSGLPSDRFFAERPEGSVSTLKIQRTQQEDSAVYLCASSLVRTSGDYTGELFFGEGSRLTVL.

The chain is built from TRBV23-1 and TRBJ2-2, with TRBD2 matching 9 bases. TRBV23-1 is assigned to the ORF class and has an uncertain function. CDR3 length: 19 residues. V gave up 0 bases and J gave up 5 bases; unmatched junction bases: 13. The CDR3 region has the DNA TGCGCCAGCAGTCAATCATCCTCGGCGGGGGGGCGGTGTACCGGGGAGCTGTTTTTT. Its translation is CASSQSSSAGGRCTGELFF.

Comment on this clonotype: Germline is not matched at one junction end, which may reflect a read error. The V and J genes are TRBV15 and TRBJ2-7; no definite D call. This CDR3 is 14 amino acids long. The germline V gene has CDR1 LNHNV and CDR2 YYDKDF (reference sequence). CDR3: CATSRGTDEDDQYF. The DNA for the CDR3 is TGTGCCACCAGCAGAGGGACCGACGAGGACGATCAGTACTTC.

V gene TRBV6-2 or TRBV6-3 combines with J gene TRBJ1-1; no clear D gene. The germline V gene has CDR1 MNHEY and CDR2 SVGEGT. The length of the CDR3 is 16 residues. The germline V and J ends were trimmed by 6 bases and 0 bases, with 17 bases remaining between them. CDR3 nucleotides: TGTGCCAGCAGCCAAGCCAGCATACCTATGAACACTGAAGCTTTCTTT. Its translation: CASSQASIPMNTEAFF.

Ten or more counts support this clonotype. Its ends do not fully match the called genes, so a read error is possible. The chain carries TRBV7-9 and TRBJ1-4; 9 positions agree with TRBD1. Germline CDR1 is SEHNR and CDR2 is FQNEAQ (reference sequence). This CDR3 is 18 amino acids long. CDR3 DNA sequence: TGTGCCAGCAGCTCCACCCGGACAGGGGCACTTCGTAATGACAAACTGTTTTTT. It specifies CASSSTRTGALRNDKLFF.

V gene TRBV4-1 combines with J gene TRBJ2-1, with a weak D call TRBD2 (6 bases). CDR3 length: 14 amino acids. Trimming cost V 3 bases and J 4 bases, with 10 bases left between them. Per the germline V gene, CDR1 is MGHRA and CDR2 is YSYEKL. Here the CDR3 DNA reads TGCGCCAGCAGCCACGGGGGACTTTACAATGAGCAGTTCTTC. Translated, it gives CASSHGGLYNEQFF.

In its sample, this clonotype was seen a few times. The rearrangement links TRBV10-2 to TRBJ2-7; D unresolved. V was trimmed by 3 bases and J by 2 bases, leaving 11 bases between them. The germline V gene has CDR1 WSHSY and CDR2 SAAADI. CDR3 length: 14 residues. The CDR3 nucleotides are TGCGCCAGCAGTGAATTCGGGCCCCCCTACGAGCAGTACTTC. This translates into CASSEFGPPYEQYF.

Concerning this clonotype itself: Because the CDR3 is missing its conserved closing phenylalanine or tryptophan, this is likely a read error. The chain links TRBV20-1 to TRBJ1-2, with a tentative D call TRBD1 (5 bases). The CDR3 covers 14 residues. CDR1 is DFQATT, CDR2 SNEGSKA, per germline (reference sequence). V was cut by 5 bases and J by 2 bases, with 15 bases left in between. The CDR3 spells CSAPGFGKNYGYTL. The CDR3 coding sequence is TGCAGTGCTCCAGGGTTTGGGAAAAACTATGGCTACACCCTC.

This clonotype was seen a few times. The chain employs TRBV3-1 and TRBJ1-1; 10 bases match TRBD1. Germline loops: CDR1 LGHDT, CDR2 YNNKEL (reference sequence). CDR3 length: 15 residues. V lost 4 bases to trimming and J lost 1 base; unmatched junction nucleotides: 3. The CDR3: CASSPRQGANTEAFF. DNA of the CDR3: TGTGCCAGCAGCCCTAGACAGGGGGCGAACACTGAAGCTTTCTTT.

This clonotype was counted at least ten times. This rearrangement joins TRBV29-1 to TRBJ1-5; no clear D gene. The CDR3 sequence is 13 residues long. Trimming pared 6 bases from V and 5 bases from J, leaving 14 bases between. Germline CDR1 reads SQVTM; CDR2 reads ANQGSEA. The CDR3 loop reads CSVTGSNDQPQHF. The CDR3 bases are TGCAGCGTCACCGGCAGCAATGATCAGCCCCAGCATTTT.

The rearrangement joins TRBV19 to TRBJ2-7; D unclear. With 3 bases removed from V and 0 bases from J, the gap between germline ends came to 9 bases. Germline V lookup: CDR1 LNHDA, CDR2 SQIVND (reference sequence). CDR3 length equals 14 residues. The CDR3 is CASSMYTSSYEQYF. CDR3 DNA: TGTGCCAGTAGTATGTACACGAGCTCCTACGAGCAGTACTTC.

There are many counts of this clonotype. The V call is TRBV12-3 or TRBV12-4, the J call TRBJ1-1; D remains ambiguous. Trimming shortened V by 6 bases and J by 4 bases, and 21 bases separated the two germline ends. The CDR3 has 16 residues. CDR3 bases: TGTGCCAGCAGCCCCGTCGGACGGACTCAAGGCACTGAAGCTTTCTTT. It codes for CASSPVGRTQGTEAFF.

Points on this clonotype: The junction departs from the called germline gene at one end, perhaps through a read error. The rearrangement joins TRBV27 to TRBJ2-2; 10 bases line up with TRBD2. Germline V gives CDR1 MNHEY, CDR2 SMNVEV (reference sequence). CDR3 length: 18 residues. The CDR3 is CAGSFRLAGYSNTGELFF. The CDR3 DNA reads TGTGCCGGCAGTTTCAGACTAGCGGGCTACTCGAACACCGGGGAGCTGTTTTTT.

This clonotype occurred many times. The chain couples TRBV6-5 to TRBJ2-1; 9 nucleotides agree with TRBD2. The CDR3 is made up of 17 amino acids. After removal of 4 bases from V and 8 bases from J, the junction contained 15 bases not matched to a gene. Germline CDR1 is MNHEY and CDR2 is SVGAGI. CDR3 sequence reads: CASSSSKAGGRIDEQFF. CDR3 nucleotides: TGTGCCAGCAGTTCATCTAAAGCGGGAGGAAGAATCGATGAGCAGTTCTTC.

Turning to this clonotype: This may be a read error: a much more frequent sequence differs by one nucleotide. The J gene is TRBJ2-3, the V gene TRBV9; no firm D call. There are 11 residues in the CDR3. Germline CDR1 SGDLS, CDR2 YYNGEE. Trimming pared 3 bases from V and 3 bases from J, leaving 2 bases between. The DNA for the CDR3 is TGTGCCAGCAGCGAGACAGATACGCAGTATTTT. Residues: CASSETDTQYF.

This clonotype has a count of ten or more. The chain employs TRBV5-4 and TRBJ2-5; 7 bases match TRBD2. This CDR3 comprises 14 residues. Germline V gives CDR1 SGHNT, CDR2 YYREEE (reference sequence). V lost 1 base to trimming and J lost 4 bases; unmatched junction nucleotides: 4. As DNA, the CDR3 is TGTGCCAGCAGCTTGTCGGGGGGTGTAGAGACCCAGTACTTC. As protein: CASSLSGGVETQYF. Based on the CDR3 plus reference TRBV5-4 and TRBJ2-5, the full variable domain is ETGVTQSPTHLIKTRGQQVTLRCSSQSGHNTVSWYQQALGQGPQFIFQYYREEENGRGNFPPRFSGLQFPNYSSELNVNALELDDSALYLCASSLSGGVETQYFGPGTRLLVL.